Listed here are 30 T cell receptor beta chains from one sample, sequenced in a study of cytomegalovirus exposure and HLA in healthy donors. In the PCR, 60 Vbeta and 13 Jbeta primers were used. Generated by immunoSEQ multiplex PCR, the TCRdb table keeps only in-frame clones and is missing some. The sample lists 150,000 to 200,000 clones; 81% were seen once. The specimen sequenced was PBMCs. The receptor source for this set is a woman aged 25 to 39 in good health and CMV-seronegative.

V is TRBV28 and J is TRBJ1-5; D is possibly TRBD1 (6 bases). CDR1 is MDHEN, CDR2 SYDVKM, per germline. The CDR3 totals 13 residues. The ends were cut back, 7 bases at V and 6 bases at J, with 13 bases in the middle. CDR3 sequence reads: CASTRDISQPQHF. The CDR3 DNA is TGTGCCAGCACCCGGGACATTTCTCAGCCCCAGCATTTT.

The V gene is TRBV4-2, the J gene TRBJ2-2, with 11 bases aligning to TRBD2. The CDR3 is 19 amino acids. Germline V CDR1 and CDR2: LGHNA, YNFKEQ. The V and J ends lost 0 bases and 3 bases, in that order; junction bases with no gene match: 9. The CDR3 coding sequence is TGTGCCAGCAGCCAAGAGGGGGGCCGACTAGCGGGATACACCGGGGAGCTGTTTTTT. It yields the protein CASSQEGGRLAGYTGELFF.

J is TRBJ2-7 and V is TRBV28, with no clear D. Trimming cost V 4 bases and J 3 bases, with 4 bases left between them. CDR1 is MDHEN, CDR2 SYDVKM, per germline. This CDR3 is built from 11 residues. The CDR3 DNA reads as TGTGCCAGCAGTTCAGGCTACGAGCAGTACTTC. Translating it yields CASSSGYEQYF.

The rearrangement uses TRBV13 and TRBJ2-5; TRBD2 agrees at 7 bases. The V gene end was trimmed by 3 bases and the J gene end by 5 bases; junction bases not matched to a gene: 6. Germline V gene sequence: CDR1 PRHDT, CDR2 FYEKMQ (reference sequence). The CDR3 is made up of 14 amino acids. This CDR3 reads CASSLDGRIETQYF. The CDR3 DNA is TGTGCCAGCAGCTTGGACGGGAGGATTGAGACCCAGTACTTC.

This clone was recorded only once. The chain recombines TRBV5-8 with TRBJ2-2; TRBD2 aligns across 7 bases. Germline V gene sequence: CDR1 SGHTS, CDR2 YDEGEE. V dropped 6 bases and J dropped 2; count of bases not matched to a gene: 7. This CDR3 has 15 residues. CDR3 in DNA: TGTGCCAGCATCCCAAGCGGGACCAACACCGGGGAGCTGTTTTTT. Protein: CASIPSGTNTGELFF.

A single count supports this clone. The chain uses TRBV4-3 and TRBJ2-1, with a weak D call TRBD1 (5 bases). V dropped 1 base and J dropped 1 base, with 8 bases sitting between them. The germline V gene has CDR1 LGHNA and CDR2 YSLEER. CDR3 size: 15 residues. CDR3 residues: CASSQGQLSYNEQFF. The CDR3 DNA is TGCGCCAGCAGCCAAGGACAGCTATCCTACAATGAGCAGTTCTTC.

With respect to this clone: Relative to the germline gene, one junction end is altered; a read error may explain this. The gene calls are TRBV7-9 and TRBJ2-5, with TRBD1 matching over 11 bases. The CDR3 covers 17 residues. Germline lookup yields CDR1 SEHNR and CDR2 FQNEAQ (reference sequence). The CDR3 nucleotides read TGTTCCAGCAGCTTAATCTGGACAGGGGGCCCCAAAGAGACCCAGTACTTC. It is translated as CSSSLIWTGGPKETQYF.

J is TRBJ1-2 and V is TRBV5-1; no firm D call. This CDR3 has 15 amino acids. The germline gives CDR1 SGHRS, CDR2 YFSETQ. V shed 0 bases and J shed 4 bases, with 13 bases lying between them. Written as DNA, the CDR3 is TGCGCCAGCAGCTTGGCCGGGGAACCTGGCTATGGCTACACCTTC. It yields the protein CASSLAGEPGYGYTF. The full variable domain, its missing parts supplied by reference TRBV5-1 and TRBJ1-2, is KAGVTQTPRYLIKTRGQQVTLSCSPISGHRSVSWYQQTPGQGLQFLFEYFSETQRNKGNFPGRFSGRQFSNSRSEMNVSTLELGDSALYLCASSLAGEPGYGYTFGSGTRLTVV.

The chain links TRBV29-1 to TRBJ2-7, with 7 bases matching TRBD2. The J segment lost 5 bases and the V segment lost 4 bases, leaving 5 bases of the junction unmatched. There are 12 residues in the CDR3. Per germline, CDR1 SQVTM and CDR2 ANQGSEA. The CDR3: CSVVGTINEQYF. In DNA form, the CDR3 reads TGCAGCGTTGTTGGGACTATCAACGAGCAGTACTTC.

This clone was observed a handful of times. V is TRBV7-9 and J is TRBJ1-1; D ambiguous. This CDR3 is built from 12 residues. Per the germline V gene, CDR1 is SEHNR and CDR2 is FQNEAQ (reference sequence). V gave up 5 bases and J gave up 6 bases, with 10 bases separating them. The CDR3 reads CASSLQRAEAFF. The CDR3 region has the DNA TGTGCCAGCAGCCTCCAGAGGGCTGAAGCTTTCTTT. Together with reference TRBV7-9 and TRBJ1-1, the CDR3 gives the full variable domain: DTGVSQNPRHKITKRGQNVTFRCDPISEHNRLYWYRQTLGQGPEFLTYFQNEAQLEKSRLLSDRFSAERPKGSFSTLEIQRTEQGDSAMYLCASSLQRAEAFFGQGTRLTVV.

This chain uses TRBV28 with TRBJ2-2; no clear D. The CDR3 consists of 14 residues. V gave up 7 bases and J gave up 0 bases, with 9 bases separating them. Germline V gives CDR1 MDHEN, CDR2 SYDVKM. CDR3 nucleotide sequence: TGTGCCAGCATACCCGGTACGAACACCGGGGAGCTGTTTTTT. Its translation is CASIPGTNTGELFF.

The CDR3 sequence is CASSSPLGFGGNEQFF. CDR3 sequence (DNA): TGTGCCAGCAGCTCCCCCCTGGGTTTTGGGGGGAATGAGCAGTTCTTC. The rearrangement joins TRBV11-2 to TRBJ2-1; the D gene is possibly TRBD2 (6 bases). This CDR3 region has 16 residues. Trimming shortened V by 4 bases and J by 7 bases, and 20 bases separated the two germline ends. Germline CDR1 reads SGHAT; CDR2 reads FQNNGV.

V gene TRBV18 combines with J gene TRBJ1-2; D may be TRBD1 (5 bases). Trimming took off 3 bases at V and 6 bases at J, with 11 bases between the two ends. Germline V CDR1 and CDR2: KGHSH, LQKENI. The CDR3 contains 13 residues. This chain's CDR3 is CASSPGGANGYTF. CDR3 sequence (DNA): TGTGCCAGCTCACCGGGAGGGGCGAATGGCTACACCTTC.

The V and J genes are TRBV10-2 and TRBJ1-2, with D possibly TRBD1 on 5 matching bases. The CDR3 is 15 amino acids. CDR1 is WSHSY, CDR2 SAAADI, per germline. Trimming removed 8 bases at V and 8 bases at J, with 24 bases between. CDR3 nucleotide sequence: TGCGCCAGCTTGGGACTGGGGTTAGCTGGGGACGGCTACACCTTC. Protein product: CASLGLGLAGDGYTF.

The CDR3 sequence is CASSEVRGNEQFF. The DNA of the CDR3 is TGTGCCAGCAGTGAAGTACGGGGGAATGAGCAGTTCTTC. The chain combines TRBV2 with TRBJ2-1, with D tentatively TRBD2 (6 bases). The CDR3 consists of 13 residues. V was pared by 1 base and J by 7 bases, with 8 bases between. Germline V lookup: CDR1 SNHLY, CDR2 FYNNEI.

The rearrangement links TRBV15 to TRBJ2-3; possibly TRBD2 for D (5 bases). CDR3 length: 12 residues. V dropped 4 bases and J dropped 9 bases, with 11 bases sitting between them. CDR1 and CDR2 (germline): LNHNV, YYDKDF (reference sequence). Here the CDR3 DNA reads TGTGCCACCAGCACCGTGCCGGGAACGCAGTATTTT. This translates into CATSTVPGTQYF.

This chain uses TRBV29-1 with TRBJ2-5, with TRBD1 matching over 9 bases. The tail of the sequence fits TRBJ2-7 better, so the J call may be wrong. CDR1 is SQVTM and CDR2 is ANQGSEA in the germline V gene. This CDR3 region has 15 residues. The CDR3 bases are TGCAGCGTTGGACCCACAGGGGGCAGAGGGTACGAGCAGTACTTC. Its protein product is CSVGPTGGRGYEQYF.

This clone was counted a single time. The J gene is TRBJ2-7, the V gene TRBV11-3, with 9 bases matching TRBD2. The CDR3 extends over 14 amino acids. Per the germline V gene, CDR1 is SGHNT and CDR2 is YENEEA. Trimming took 5 bases from V and 3 from J; bases not matched to a gene: 5. The CDR3 protein is CASSEGSGSYEQYF. For the CDR3, the DNA is TGTGCCAGCAGCGAAGGTAGCGGGAGCTACGAGCAGTACTTC.

This chain uses TRBV4-3 with TRBJ1-3; possible D gene TRBD1, 6 bases. Trimming took off 1 base at V and 3 bases at J, with 7 bases between the two ends. Per germline, CDR1 LGHNA and CDR2 YSLEER. CDR3 length: 14 amino acids. The CDR3 region has the DNA TGCGCCAGCAGCCAAGGACAGGATGGAAACACCATATATTTT. This gives the protein CASSQGQDGNTIYF.

This clone was counted once. The rearrangement joins TRBV25-1 to TRBJ1-2; no firm D call. CDR1 is MGHDK and CDR2 is SYGVNS in the germline V gene. This CDR3 comprises 14 residues. V lost 3 bases, J lost 1 base, and 9 bases lay in between. The CDR3 loop reads CASSEYGGNYGYTF. In DNA, the CDR3 is TGTGCCAGCAGTGAGTACGGCGGTAACTATGGCTACACCTTC.

The genes are TRBV15 and TRBJ2-7; tentatively, D is TRBD2 (6 bases). The CDR3 length is 14 residues. Germline loops: CDR1 LNHNV, CDR2 YYDKDF (reference sequence). V lost 0 bases and J 4 bases, leaving 10 bases between the germline ends. This CDR3 reads CATSREGGPYEQYF. CDR3 nucleotides: TGTGCCACCAGCAGAGAGGGGGGACCTTACGAGCAGTACTTC. Full variable domain (rest looked up from reference TRBV15 and TRBJ2-7): DAMVIQNPRYQVTQFGKPVTLSCSQTLNHNVMYWYQQKSSQAPKLLFHYYDKDFNNEADTPDNFQSRRPNTSFCFLDIRSPGLGDTAMYLCATSREGGPYEQYFGPGTRLTVT.

The rearrangement links TRBV5-6 to TRBJ1-4; D is ambiguous. V lost 0 bases and J 0 bases, leaving 6 bases between the germline ends. Germline lookup yields CDR1 SGHDT and CDR2 YYEEEE. The CDR3 sequence is 15 residues long. CDR3 coding DNA: TGTGCCAGCAGCTTGGCGCCAGCAACTAATGAAAAACTGTTTTTT. This encodes CASSLAPATNEKLFF.

The chain is built from TRBV11-2 and TRBJ2-5; TRBD2 agrees at 14 bases. The CDR3 spans 14 residues. Germline CDR1 reads SGHAT; CDR2 reads FQNNGV. The ends lost 8 bases at V and 4 bases at J; junction bases unmatched: 3. CDR3 sequence: CASSGLAGVETQYF. The CDR3 coding sequence is TGTGCCAGCTCGGGACTAGCGGGAGTAGAGACCCAGTACTTC.

This sequence joins TRBV27 and TRBJ1-6; tentatively, D is TRBD1 (6 bases). V gave up 7 bases and J gave up 9 bases, with 13 bases separating them. The CDR3 consists of 13 residues. Germline V gene sequence: CDR1 MNHEY, CDR2 SMNVEV (reference sequence). The CDR3: CASTGGVSSPLHF. The CDR3 coding sequence is TGTGCCAGCACTGGGGGCGTTTCTTCACCCCTCCACTTT.

The gene calls are TRBV28 and TRBJ2-1; D perhaps matches TRBD2 (5 bases). Trimming removed 2 bases from V and 5 bases from J, with 16 bases in between. The CDR3 sequence is 16 residues long. Per the germline V gene, CDR1 is MDHEN and CDR2 is SYDVKM. CDR3 region: CASSLPVWRRDNEQFF. DNA of the CDR3: TGTGCCAGCAGTTTACCGGTCTGGCGGCGGGACAATGAGCAGTTCTTC.

This sequence joins TRBV21-1 and TRBJ2-7; TRBD1 is the table's D call and was not checked against the DNA. TRBV21-1 is annotated as a pseudogene. This CDR3 is built from 16 residues. The CDR3 is CASSRYREIGAYEQYF. In DNA, the CDR3 is TGTGCCAGCAGCCGCTACAGGGAAATCGGAGCCTACGAGCAGTACTTC.

In this sample, this clone turned up once. The CDR3 DNA sequence: TGTGCCAGCAGAACAGGGGGCGCGTCGTACGAGCAGTACTTC. It codes for CASRTGGASYEQYF. The chain uses TRBV28 and TRBJ2-7; 9 nucleotides agree with TRBD1. With V trimmed by 6 bases and J by 4 bases, 7 bases remained unmatched. The length of the CDR3 is 14 residues. The germline V gene encodes CDR1 MDHEN and CDR2 SYDVKM.

This clone was detected only a few times. As DNA, the CDR3 is TGTGCCACCAGCTTTTCAGGGGATGAGCAGTTCTTC. Protein sequence: CATSFSGDEQFF. The rearrangement joins TRBV15 to TRBJ2-1, with D tentatively TRBD1 (6 bases). V lost 5 bases to trimming and J lost 8 bases, with 10 bases between them. CDR1 is LNHNV, CDR2 YYDKDF, per germline (reference sequence). The CDR3 has 12 amino acids.

The J gene is TRBJ2-2, the V gene TRBV2, with D unclear. V lost 3 bases to trimming and J lost 4 bases, with 6 bases between them. From germline, CDR1 is SNHLY and CDR2 FYNNEI. The length of the CDR3 is 13 residues. The CDR3 sequence is CASSDHSTGELFF. CDR3 nucleotide sequence: TGTGCCAGCAGTGACCATTCCACCGGGGAGCTGTTTTTT.

The genes are TRBV6-1 and TRBJ2-4, with TRBD1 identical over 8 bases. Germline V gene data show CDR1 as MNHNS and CDR2 as SASEGT. V lost 3 bases to trimming and J lost 0 bases; unmatched junction nucleotides: 10. The CDR3 runs to 18 residues. The CDR3 bases are TGTGCCAGCAGTGAGGGACAGGAAGTTCGAATAGCCAAAAACATTCAGTACTTC. Encoded protein: CASSEGQEVRIAKNIQYF.